One T cell receptor beta chain is described in this entry. Its cognate antigen is unknown. The data were obtained in a study of beta chain features in type 1 diabetes. Study summary: Age, gender, cell numbers and subset yield matched between patients and controls.

The study's findings and limits: In all four CD4+ subsets, TCRB CDR3 length was significantly, moderately reduced in type 1 diabetes.

Purity exceeding 95% was reached by all sorted populations. The whole isolated RNA underwent reverse transcription, so sequencing captured expressed TCRB transcripts. Data came from immunoSEQ multiplex PCR; TCRdb stores just in-frame clones and leaves some out. Counted here are hundreds of thousands of clones, around 15% occurring once; the ten biggest clones make up 0.022%. Germline CDR1 and CDR2: SNHLY and FYNNEI. V was pared by 3 bases and J by 6 bases, with 9 bases between. There are 12 residues in the CDR3. This chain connects TRBV2 to TRBJ2-7; a weak D match, TRBD1 (6 bases). The sample taken for sequencing was naive CD4+ T cells from blood. The TCR was taken from a man between 18 and 35 years old with type 1 diabetes. DNA of the CDR3: TGTGCCAGCAGTGACACAGGGCGCGAGCAGTACTTC. Amino acid sequence: CASSDTGREQYF. Filled out from reference TRBV2 and TRBJ2-7, the complete variable domain reads EPEVTQTPSHQVTQMGQEVILRCVPISNHLYFYWYRQILGQKVEFLVSFYNNEISEKSEIFDDQFSVERPDGSNFTLKIRSTKLEDSAMYFCASSDTGREQYFGPGTRLTVT.